This T cell receptor (beta chain) was recovered during a study of monozygotic twins with inflammatory bowel disease (dated by TCRdb to between 2018 and 2021). General notes on the study: The full study comprised around 28 monozygotic twin pairs: nine German pairs (four IBD-concordant, five IBD-discordant) and 19 IBD-discordant Danish pairs. Within discordant pairs, disease-associated traits were sought mainly by comparing IBD patients with their genetically identical healthy co-twins. Each individual had, on average, about 151 000 unique TCRalpha sequences and 181 000 unique TCRbeta sequences available for analysis.

Concerning this clonotype itself: Its antigen remains undetermined.

Library construction relied on 5' RACE. For each TCR library, approximately 3,700 ng of total RNA was used. For each sample, cDNA was synthesized in eight separate reactions using SMARTScribe reverse transcriptase. During cDNA synthesis, unique molecular identifiers containing a 6-nucleotide sample barcode were introduced by template switching. Two nested PCRs of roughly 16 and 10 cycles amplified the TCRalpha and TCRbeta cDNA, and bead purification followed each PCR. Before amplification, the cDNA was treated with uracil DNA-glycosylase and purified using the QIAquick PCR purification kit. The second PCR was the step at which Illumina TruSeq-compatible adapters and sample-specific barcodes were added. TapeStation and Qubit were used to check library quality and concentration, and 5 ng of each library was pooled. Sequencing of pooled libraries was carried out on an Illumina HiSeq2500 single-index Rapid Run using 2 x 100 bp reads and custom sequencing primers. The original methods were these. MiGEC version 1.2.6 was used for UMI-based consensus assembly, which corrected PCR and sequencing errors. MiXCR version 2.1.1 was used for V(D)J alignment, clonotype assembly and CDR3 extraction. To normalise gene usage, clonotype sharing and MAIT/NKT TCR abundance, the top 1000, 10 000 and 20 000 clonotypes in each sample were analysed. Diversity was computed as the inverse Simpson index with the vegan R package after downsampling to 27 000 UMIs. Paired Mann-Whitney U tests on discordant twin pairs were used, with Benjamini-Hochberg multiple-testing correction. Following TCRdb reprocessing, every CDR3 protein sequence forms one entry, and DNA is not provided. These V and J calls originate from TCRdb's pipeline instead of the authors' own analysis. The table of this sample itemizes 310,000 or so distinct CDR3 sequences. The ten biggest clones cover approximately 2% of the sample.

From the germline V gene (reference sequence), CDR1 is DFQATT and CDR2 is SNEGSKA. The CDR3 holds 14 amino acids from the cysteine to the phenylalanine. This entry has no DNA. From each donor, a roughly 2.5 ml peripheral blood sample was collected into PAXgene tubes and stored at -80 degrees C. Without any T cell sorting, total RNA was extracted from whole blood using the PAXgene blood miRNA kit on an automated QIAcube. Peripheral blood from monozygotic twin pairs, either concordant or discordant for inflammatory bowel disease, underwent deep TCRalpha and TCRbeta repertoire profiling that used unique molecular barcoding. Smoking habits were recorded for all twin pairs, and individuals were classified as current, former or never smokers. General findings and caveats noted by the study authors: Because patients were on differing immunosuppressive treatments, the repertoires may have picked up extra background noise and inter-individual variability. The analysis was unable to tell apart different T cell subtypes. Compared with healthy twins, IBD patients had fewer clonotypes in common with other individuals, a difference most pronounced in patients showing signs of disease activity. No single strong signal or clonotype linked to IBD turned up in the results, so the idea that one exists was not supported. Measured by the inverse Simpson index, TCRbeta repertoire diversity was lower in IBD patients than in their healthy co-twins. Repertoire similarity did not differ between concordant and discordant twins, possibly due to limited statistical power.

This clonotype was obtained from a human donor with ulcerative colitis or Crohn's disease, or a healthy co-twin of an affected twin (not recorded which). The V and J segments used are TRBV20-1 and TRBJ1-5; TCRdb picks TRBD1, but there is no DNA to check that call. The sample was blood. The CDR3 protein is CSAQGQAPNQPQHF.